What follows are 13 T cell receptor beta chains derived from one specimen sequenced in a study of OX40 agonist ivuxolimab in advanced cancers. Preparation of the library involved the immunoSEQ multiplex PCR assay. This is the immuneACCESS table as TCRdb keeps it, with only in-frame sequences that have V and J called. A part of the clones is gone; compared with another copy, unresolved V genes explain less than half, and the rest is unexplained. This sample has about 27,000 clones in its table, and about 90% of those were observed once. Just under 20% of the sample is taken by the ten largest. The starting material was CD4+ or CD8+ T cells sorted from blood, obtained in a trial of the OX40 agonist ivuxolimab. Receptors originate from an adult with an advanced solid tumor such as melanoma, head and neck, liver or kidney cancer.

The table lists this clone with a count of one. This chain links TRBV18 with TRBJ2-2; the D is unclear. Germline V CDR1 and CDR2: KGHSH, LQKENI. The CDR3 has 16 amino acids. V was pared by 0 bases and J by 2 bases, with 10 bases between. The CDR3 is CASSPPGIGNTGELFF. Written as DNA, the CDR3 is TGTGCCAGCTCACCACCGGGGATTGGAAACACCGGGGAGCTGTTTTTT.

This clone has only one observation. The V gene is TRBV15, the J gene TRBJ2-7; D unresolved. The CDR3 spans 16 residues. Trimming pared 0 bases from V and 0 bases from J, leaving 12 bases between. Germline CDR1 reads LNHNV; CDR2 reads YYDKDF (reference sequence). CDR3 region: CATSRDSGSFSYEQYF. The CDR3 coding sequence is TGTGCCACCAGCAGAGATAGTGGGTCCTTCTCCTACGAGCAGTACTTC.

The V and J genes are TRBV6-5 and TRBJ2-1, with D possibly matching TRBD2 (7 bases). This CDR3 has 16 residues. Trimming pared 4 bases from V and 8 bases from J, leaving 21 bases between. Germline-derived CDR1 and CDR2 are MNHEY and SVGAGI. The CDR3 region is CASSSGGGGPLHEQFF. The CDR3 nucleotides are TGTGCCAGCAGTTCAGGAGGCGGGGGCCCTTTGCATGAGCAGTTCTTC.

This chain connects TRBV5-4 to TRBJ1-6, with D unresolved. V was trimmed by 7 bases and J by 7 bases, leaving 15 bases between them. Germline V gene data show CDR1 as SGHNT and CDR2 as YYREEE (reference sequence). This CDR3 contains 14 residues. As DNA, the CDR3 is TGTGCCAGCCGTCTCCCTTCGGCAAATTCACCCCTCCACTTT. It is translated as CASRLPSANSPLHF.

The chain combines TRBV4-3 with TRBJ2-5, with 11 bases that match TRBD2. The CDR3 length is 14 residues. V lost 3 bases and J lost 5; bases outside the gene matches: 2. The V gene's germline CDR1 is LGHNA and CDR2 YSLEER. The CDR3 coding sequence is TGCGCCAGCAGCCAGCGACTAGCGGGGGAGACCCAGTACTTC. As protein: CASSQRLAGETQYF.

The J gene is TRBJ2-1, the V gene TRBV5-4; weak D call: TRBD2 (6 bases). Germline V gene lookup returns CDR1 SGHNT and CDR2 YYREEE (reference sequence). This CDR3 is 16 amino acids long. V was shortened by 5 bases and J by 0 bases, with 15 bases between the two germline ends. The CDR3 is CASSNRDSSSYNEQFF. CDR3 DNA: TGTGCCAGCAGTAACCGGGACTCGAGCTCCTACAATGAGCAGTTCTTC.

The V gene is TRBV9, the J gene TRBJ2-7; D gene ambiguous. Trimming pared 4 bases from V and 0 bases from J, leaving 5 bases between. Germline loops: CDR1 SGDLS, CDR2 YYNGEE. The CDR3 extends over 12 amino acids. Written as DNA, the CDR3 is TGTGCCAGCAGCCCAAGCTCCTACGAGCAGTACTTC. Its translation is CASSPSSYEQYF. Filled out from reference TRBV9 and TRBJ2-7, the complete variable domain reads DSGVTQTPKHLITATGQRVTLRCSPRSGDLSVYWYQQSLDQGLQFLIQYYNGEERAKGNILERFSAQQFPDLHSELNLSSLELGDSALYFCASSPSSYEQYFGPGTRLTVT.

The J gene is TRBJ1-1, the V gene TRBV27; 12 bases match TRBD1. Germline lookup yields CDR1 MNHEY and CDR2 SMNVEV (reference sequence). The J segment lost 1 base and the V segment lost 1 base, leaving 1 base of the junction unmatched. CDR3 length: 16 amino acids. CDR3 DNA sequence: TGTGCCAGCAGTTTATGGGACAGGGGGCCGAACACTGAAGCTTTCTTT. Translation gives CASSLWDRGPNTEAFF.

The chain is built from TRBV28 and TRBJ2-3; tentatively, D is TRBD2 (5 bases). CDR1 and CDR2 from the germline V gene are MDHEN and SYDVKM. Trimming shortened V by 6 bases and J by 2 bases, and 15 bases separated the two germline ends. The CDR3 has 15 residues. CDR3 in amino acids: CASRSTSGVTDTQYF. The CDR3 DNA is TGTGCCAGCAGATCCACTAGTGGGGTCACAGATACGCAGTATTTT.

The chain combines TRBV28 with TRBJ2-5; D might be TRBD1 (6 bases). CDR1 MDHEN and CDR2 SYDVKM come from the germline V gene. The CDR3 covers 17 residues. V was trimmed by 4 bases and J by 0 bases, leaving 18 bases between them. CDR3 residues: CASSSNFDRSNQETQYF. CDR3 coding DNA: TGTGCCAGCAGTTCTAACTTCGACAGGTCCAACCAAGAGACCCAGTACTTC.

This clone was detected only once. V is TRBV2 and J is TRBJ2-3; weak D call: TRBD2 (6 bases). This CDR3 spans 16 amino acids. Trimming pared 7 bases from V and 2 bases from J, leaving 19 bases between. CDR1 is SNHLY, CDR2 FYNNEI, per germline. The CDR3 region is CASIEGGGGLTDTQYF. The CDR3 DNA reads as TGTGCCAGCATAGAGGGAGGCGGCGGTCTCACAGATACGCAGTATTTT.

This chain uses TRBV7-9 with TRBJ2-1; TRBD2 agrees at 15 bases. Unmatched junction bases numbered 6, after V lost 5 bases and J lost 7 bases. The length of the CDR3 is 16 residues. Germline V lookup: CDR1 SEHNR, CDR2 FQNEAQ (reference sequence). As DNA, the CDR3 is TGTGCCAGCAGCCCCCGGACTAGCGGGAGGGTAAATGAGCAGTTCTTC. Encoded protein: CASSPRTSGRVNEQFF.

The chain uses TRBV10-1 and TRBJ2-1, with no clear D. V lost 5 bases and J 8 bases, leaving 10 bases between the germline ends. This CDR3 has 12 amino acids. Looked up from germline, CDR1 is WNHNN and CDR2 is SYGVQD (reference sequence). CDR3 bases: TGCGCCAGCAGTCACAGTCCCGATGAGCAGTTCTTC. This sequence encodes CASSHSPDEQFF.